This passage covers 13 T cell receptor beta chains from one sample sequenced in a study of blood T cell repertoires in COVID-19. The method was immunoSEQ multiplex PCR; TCRdb's version includes in-frame clones alone and lacks a portion of them. The sample has roughly 180,000 clones, around 80% seen once. The sequenced sample was peripheral blood. These receptors came from a human donor in a cohort sampled during active COVID-19.

This chain uses TRBV30 with TRBJ2-1; tentative D call: TRBD2 (5 bases). There are 11 residues in the CDR3. The germline gives CDR1 GTSNPN, CDR2 SVGIG (reference sequence). V was shortened by 2 bases and J by 9 bases, with 8 bases between the two germline ends. CDR3 DNA sequence: TGTGCCTGGAGTATCCGGGGTGAGCAGTTCTTC. This encodes CAWSIRGEQFF.

The V and J genes are TRBV7-2 and TRBJ1-1, with D possibly matching TRBD1 (6 bases). The CDR3 extends over 14 amino acids. Deletions cut 4 bases from V and 1 base from J, with 10 bases between. Per the germline V gene, CDR1 is SGHTA and CDR2 is FQGNSA. The CDR3: CASSWAGENTEAFF. Here the CDR3 DNA reads TGTGCCAGCAGCTGGGCAGGGGAGAACACTGAAGCTTTCTTT.

The V call is TRBV19, the J call TRBJ1-2; D is ambiguous. The CDR3 has 14 residues. CDR1 and CDR2 (germline): LNHDA, SQIVND (reference sequence). V was clipped by 0 bases and J by 4 bases, with 9 bases between them. The CDR3 DNA is TGTGCCAGTAGTATAGATCCGGGGAGCTATGGCTACACCTTC. This translates into CASSIDPGSYGYTF.

The chain links TRBV2 to TRBJ1-1, with D hard to call. The germline V gene has CDR1 SNHLY and CDR2 FYNNEI. The CDR3 is made up of 12 amino acids. The V and J ends lost 8 bases and 10 bases respectively, with 17 bases between them. The CDR3 DNA reads as TGTGCCAGCGGACCCAGAGCTGCGGGAGCTTTCTTT. This codes for CASGPRAAGAFF.

The chain employs TRBV18 and TRBJ2-5; tentatively, D is TRBD2 (6 bases). This CDR3 spans 14 amino acids. V lost 1 base, J lost 2 bases, and 8 bases lay in between. Germline assignment: CDR1 KGHSH and CDR2 LQKENI. Written as DNA, the CDR3 is TGTGCCAGCTCACCACTAGGAGGGCAAGAGACCCAGTACTTC. It codes for CASSPLGGQETQYF.

V gene TRBV19 combines with J gene TRBJ2-7; 11 nucleotides agree with TRBD1. V was pared by 3 bases and J by 3 bases, with 7 bases of the junction left unmatched. CDR3 length equals 16 residues. The V gene's germline CDR1 is LNHDA and CDR2 SQIVND (reference sequence). The CDR3, as DNA: TGTGCCAGTAGTATTAGCGGGACAGGGGGTATCTACGAGCAGTACTTC. This encodes CASSISGTGGIYEQYF. The full variable domain, its missing parts supplied by reference TRBV19 and TRBJ2-7, is DGGITQSPKYLFRKEGQNVTLSCEQNLNHDAMYWYRQDPGQGLRLIYYSQIVNDFQKGDIAEGYSVSREKKESFPLTVTSAQKNPTAFYLCASSISGTGGIYEQYFGPGTRLTVT.

This chain joins TRBV6-5 and TRBJ2-7; possible D gene TRBD2, 6 bases. Trimming took off 8 bases at V and 4 bases at J, with 15 bases between the two ends. This CDR3 contains 13 residues. The V gene's germline CDR1 is MNHEY and CDR2 SVGAGI. CDR3 in amino acids: CASAPTRGYEQYF. The CDR3 coding sequence is TGTGCCAGCGCCCCGACTCGGGGGTACGAGCAGTACTTC.

This chain connects TRBV19 to TRBJ2-1; 8 positions match TRBD2. Germline V gene data show CDR1 as LNHDA and CDR2 as SQIVND (reference sequence). This CDR3 spans 15 amino acids. Germline trimming cut 6 bases from V and 4 bases from J; bases unmatched to any gene: 8. The CDR3 DNA reads TGTGCCAGTAGCCAAAGCGGGGGACTGTACAATGAGCAGTTCTTC. It codes for CASSQSGGLYNEQFF. Filled out from reference TRBV19 and TRBJ2-1, the complete variable domain reads DGGITQSPKYLFRKEGQNVTLSCEQNLNHDAMYWYRQDPGQGLRLIYYSQIVNDFQKGDIAEGYSVSREKKESFPLTVTSAQKNPTAFYLCASSQSGGLYNEQFFGPGTRLTVL.

V usage is TRBV6-2 or TRBV6-3 and J usage is TRBJ2-7; D gene unclear. Germline CDR1 reads MNHEY; CDR2 reads SVGEGT. This CDR3 has 16 amino acids. V lost 0 bases, J lost 3 bases, and 15 bases lay in between. The CDR3 reads CASSYSLVSRVYEQYF. The CDR3 nucleotides are TGTGCCAGCAGTTACTCCCTTGTTAGCCGGGTCTACGAGCAGTACTTC.

A remark on this clone: Additional DNA sequences in this sample encode the identical CDR3. V gene TRBV5-1 combines with J gene TRBJ2-3; D uncertain. V lost 0 bases, J lost 3 bases, and 5 bases lay in between. Germline CDR1 SGHRS, CDR2 YFSETQ. The CDR3 length is 13 residues. CDR3 bases: TGCGCCAGCAGCTTGGCCGGGACAGATACGCAGTATTTT. This encodes CASSLAGTDTQYF.

In nucleotides, the CDR3 is TGCGCCAGCAGCTTCGGACGACTAGCGGGGGGGCGCACAGATACGCAGTATTTT. Protein: CASSFGRLAGGRTDTQYF. The chain employs TRBV5-1 and TRBJ2-3; 14 nucleotides agree with TRBD2. CDR1 and CDR2 from the germline V gene are SGHRS and YFSETQ. Trimming at V came to 2 bases and at J to 1 base, leaving 6 bases not matched to a gene. This CDR3 contains 18 residues.

V usage is TRBV5-4 and J usage is TRBJ2-5; 7 bases align to TRBD2. Germline trimming cut 0 bases from V and 6 bases from J; bases unmatched to any gene: 8. Germline CDR1 reads SGHNT; CDR2 reads YYREEE (reference sequence). The CDR3 length is 15 residues. CDR3 in amino acids: CASSLGLAGKQTQYF. CDR3 coding DNA: TGTGCCAGCAGCTTGGGACTAGCAGGCAAACAGACCCAGTACTTC.

The rearrangement joins TRBV29-1 to TRBJ1-1; 7 bases match TRBD1. Germline V CDR1 and CDR2: SQVTM, ANQGSEA. The CDR3 extends over 14 amino acids. V trimming: 5 bases; J trimming: 2 bases; junction bases outside the gene matches: 8. The CDR3 nucleotides read TGCAGCGTTAGGGGGACAGATCTAAACACTGAAGCTTTCTTT. Residues: CSVRGTDLNTEAFF.